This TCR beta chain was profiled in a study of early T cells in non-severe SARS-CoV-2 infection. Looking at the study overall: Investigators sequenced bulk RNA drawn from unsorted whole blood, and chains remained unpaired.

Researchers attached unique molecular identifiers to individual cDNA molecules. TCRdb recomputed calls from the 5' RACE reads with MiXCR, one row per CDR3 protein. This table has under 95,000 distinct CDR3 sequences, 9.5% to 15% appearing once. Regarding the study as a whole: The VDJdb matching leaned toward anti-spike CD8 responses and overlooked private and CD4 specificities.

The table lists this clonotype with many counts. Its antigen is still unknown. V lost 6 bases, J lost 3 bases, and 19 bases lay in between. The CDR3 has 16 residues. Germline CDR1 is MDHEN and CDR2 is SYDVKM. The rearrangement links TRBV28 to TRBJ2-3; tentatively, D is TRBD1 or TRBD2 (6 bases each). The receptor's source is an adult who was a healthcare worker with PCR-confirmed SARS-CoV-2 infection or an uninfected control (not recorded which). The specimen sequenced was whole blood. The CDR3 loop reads CASRTHGRGGTDTQYF. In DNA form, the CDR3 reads TGTGCCAGCAGGACCCATGGCAGGGGAGGAACAGATACGCAGTATTTT.